The source of this T cell receptor beta chain is a study of vaccination effects on CD4 cells after COVID-19. At the level of the study: Researchers obtained post-vaccine samples at a median of 72 days past the second dose. Study-wide findings and caveats: Early post-infection timepoints were absent, and convalescent patients were few.

Profiling relied on immunoSEQ multiplex PCR, and the TCRdb table lists in-frame clones only, not all of them. The table lists 70,000 to 95,000 clones, over 75% of them singletons. For this clone: Its antigen is still unknown.

Trimming shortened V by 1 base and J by 3 bases, and 13 bases separated the two germline ends. This CDR3 spans 17 amino acids. From germline, CDR1 is SGHAT and CDR2 FQNNGV. With the ViraFEST assay, the study expanded antigen-specific CD4+ T cells using viral peptide pools, then sequenced them. CD4+ T cell isolation took place after less than 13 days of culture. All participants had two doses of either the BNT162b2 or mRNA-1273 vaccine. PBMC were cultured at some 2.1 million per well with 9 to 10 IU/ml IL-2 and around 9.4 ug/ml peptides. Cultures got half-medium changes with IL-2 on days 3 and 7. V and J are TRBV11-2 and TRBJ2-6; the D call may be TRBD1 or TRBD2 (6 bases each). Material: CD4+ T cells from PBMCs cultured with HCoV-OC43 spike peptides, obtained after COVID-19 vaccination. Subset here: HCoV-OC43 spike overlapping peptide pool stimulation. The clonotype comes from a human donor who received a COVID-19 vaccine. The chain's CDR3 is CASSLVRGGGGANVLTF. The CDR3 region has the DNA TGTGCCAGCAGCTTAGTTAGAGGGGGAGGTGGGGCCAACGTCCTGACTTTC.